This entry is about one T cell receptor beta chain. Its target is unknown. This sample stems from a study of response to subunit inactivated influenza vaccine. Whole-study findings and limits: After each seasonal influenza vaccination, few new T cells are recruited, the authors suggested.

TCRdb re-analysed the RT-PCR reads in MiXCR, keeping a single row per CDR3 protein. The table has roughly 650,000 distinct CDR3 sequences, approximately 14% seen once. Looked up from germline, CDR1 is LGHDT and CDR2 is YNNKEL (reference sequence). Germline trimming cut 0 bases from V and 2 bases from J; bases unmatched to any gene: 8. This CDR3 has 17 residues. This sequence originates from a man in his forties or fifties who received an inactivated influenza vaccine. This chain uses TRBV3-1 with TRBJ2-3, with 7 bases matching TRBD2. The specimen comprised PBMCs from blood, sampled 14 to 15 days before vaccination. The DNA for the CDR3 is TGTGCCAGCAGCCAAGATGTGATAGCGGGTACCACAGATACGCAGTATTTT. It codes for CASSQDVIAGTTDTQYF.